This entry lists 13 T cell receptor beta chains sequenced from one sample in a study of shared clonotypes between healthy human individuals. Terminally differentiated effector memory CD45RA+ cells were left out of the naive CD8 fraction, which was CD45RO-negative and positively selected for CCR7. Sequenced by immunoSEQ multiplex PCR; TCRdb stores in-frame clones only, minus some. Of roughly 1,800,000 clones detected, 85% to 95% appear once; the ten largest clones hold less than 1.5%. The sample consisted of naive CD8+ T cells sorted from blood. Receptor source: a man between 18 and 29 years old in good health.

The rearrangement uses TRBV6-1 and TRBJ2-7; 7 bases are shared with TRBD1. V was clipped by 4 bases and J by 2 bases; unmatched bases: 5. The CDR3 consists of 14 residues. CDR1 MNHNS and CDR2 SASEGT come from the germline V gene. CDR3 DNA: TGTGCCAGCAGTGTGACAGGGTTTGCCTACGAGCAGTACTTC. Translating gives CASSVTGFAYEQYF.

The gene calls are TRBV7-9 and TRBJ1-2, with TRBD1 as a possible D gene (5 bases). With 2 bases removed from V and 4 bases from J, the gap between germline ends came to 17 bases. Germline CDR1 SEHNR, CDR2 FQNEAQ (reference sequence). This CDR3 comprises 16 residues. CDR3 DNA: TGTGCCAGCAGCTTACCCGAGGGGCCTTTTGCCTATGGCTACACCTTC. Encoded protein: CASSLPEGPFAYGYTF.

This clone was recorded only once. The chain combines TRBV6-1 with TRBJ2-7, with TRBD2 matching 7 bases. Germline V gene data show CDR1 as MNHNS and CDR2 as SASEGT. The CDR3 has 15 residues. V dropped 4 bases and J dropped 4; count of bases not matched to a gene: 10. CDR3: CASSGPGRERYEQYF. CDR3 in DNA: TGTGCCAGCAGTGGCCCGGGGCGGGAGAGGTACGAGCAGTACTTC.

This sequence joins TRBV10-2 and TRBJ2-7; a weak D match, TRBD2 (5 bases). Trimming shortened V by 10 bases and J by 1 base, and 14 bases separated the two germline ends. The CDR3 is 13 residues long. In germline, CDR1 is WSHSY, CDR2 SAAADI. The CDR3 protein is CATLPGESYEQYF. In DNA, the CDR3 is TGCGCCACCCTCCCCGGGGAATCCTACGAGCAGTACTTC.

The rearrangement joins TRBV4-1 to TRBJ2-7, with 8 positions matching TRBD2. Per the germline V gene, CDR1 is MGHRA and CDR2 is YSYEKL. The trim removed 5 bases at V and 3 bases at J, leaving 9 bases unmatched. The CDR3 has 15 residues. The CDR3 DNA sequence: TGCGCCAGCAGCTCTTCCCCGGGACTAGTCTACGAGCAGTACTTC. This translates into CASSSSPGLVYEQYF.

In the case of this clone: Additional DNA sequences in this sample encode the identical CDR3. CDR3 sequence (DNA): TGCAGTGCTAAGGGGGACTATGGCTACACCTTC. Protein product: CSAKGDYGYTF. The rearrangement joins TRBV20-1 to TRBJ1-2, with D tentatively TRBD1 (6 bases). The V gene lost 4 bases and the J gene lost 3 bases, with 6 bases spanning the gap. Germline V gives CDR1 DFQATT, CDR2 SNEGSKA (reference sequence). This CDR3 comprises 11 residues.

The chain links TRBV5-6 to TRBJ1-1; D unresolved. CDR3 size: 13 residues. Germline CDR1 and CDR2: SGHDT and YYEEEE. Trimming shortened V by 1 base and J by 4 bases, and 8 bases separated the two germline ends. The CDR3 DNA follows: TGTGCCAGCAGCTTGCTGGGTCCCACTGAAGCTTTCTTT. This translates into CASSLLGPTEAFF. The full variable domain, in which reference TRBV5-6 and TRBJ1-1 provide the parts outside the CDR3, is DAGVTQSPTHLIKTRGQQVTLRCSPKSGHDTVSWYQQALGQGPQFIFQYYEEEERQRGNFPDRFSGHQFPNYSSELNVNALLLGDSALYLCASSLLGPTEAFFGQGTRLTVV.

The J gene is TRBJ2-2, the V gene TRBV7-6, with 10 bases identical to TRBD2. V shed 1 base, J shed 4 bases, and the junction held 6 bases outside the gene matches. Germline V gene data show CDR1 as SGHVS and CDR2 as FNYEAQ. The CDR3 runs 17 residues. CDR3 amino acids: CASSLVLAGVLTGELFF. Here the CDR3 DNA reads TGTGCCAGCAGCTTAGTTCTAGCGGGAGTTCTCACCGGGGAGCTGTTTTTT.

The chain combines TRBV6-4 with TRBJ1-1; the match to TRBD1 covers 8 bases. The trim removed 6 bases at V and 5 bases at J, leaving 14 bases unmatched. The CDR3 covers 16 residues. Germline V gene sequence: CDR1 MRHNA, CDR2 SNTAGT. CDR3 bases: TGTGCCAGCAGAGAACGGGCAGGGGGCGAGGGGACTGAAGCTTTCTTT. Protein product: CASRERAGGEGTEAFF.

V usage is TRBV27 and J usage is TRBJ2-2; D unclear. CDR3 length: 16 amino acids. V lost 4 bases and J 0 bases, leaving 12 bases between the germline ends. Germline CDR1 and CDR2: MNHEY and SMNVEV (reference sequence). This CDR3 is CASSSRPEANTGELFF. CDR3 bases: TGTGCCAGCAGTTCACGCCCAGAGGCGAACACCGGGGAGCTGTTTTTT.

In this sample, this clone turned up once. The chain links TRBV15 to TRBJ1-2, with 11 bases matching TRBD1. The germline V gene has CDR1 LNHNV and CDR2 YYDKDF (reference sequence). There are 16 residues in the CDR3. With V trimmed by 0 bases and J by 5 bases, 5 bases remained unmatched. CDR3 nucleotides: TGTGCCACCAGCAGAGATCTGGGGACAGGGGGTTATGGCTACACCTTC. Amino acid sequence: CATSRDLGTGGYGYTF. Together with reference TRBV15 and TRBJ1-2, the CDR3 gives the full variable domain: DAMVIQNPRYQVTQFGKPVTLSCSQTLNHNVMYWYQQKSSQAPKLLFHYYDKDFNNEADTPDNFQSRRPNTSFCFLDIRSPGLGDTAMYLCATSRDLGTGGYGYTFGSGTRLTVV.

The V call is TRBV5-3, the J call TRBJ2-1, with a possible D match to TRBD2 (5 bases). TRBV5-3 is known as an ORF, though its function is uncertain. The CDR3 is 12 amino acids. The germline V and J ends were trimmed by 4 bases and 9 bases, with 11 bases remaining between them. This CDR3 is CARSPRGREQFF. The CDR3 DNA is TGTGCCAGAAGCCCGAGAGGGCGTGAGCAGTTCTTC.

DNA of the CDR3: TGTGCCTGGAGTGGTCCCTCCACAGATACGCAGTATTTT. It encodes CAWSGPSTDTQYF. This chain links TRBV30 with TRBJ2-3, with unresolved D. The length of the CDR3 is 13 residues. The V end was cut by 1 base, the J end by 2 bases, with 7 bases between. From germline, CDR1 is GTSNPN and CDR2 SVGIG (reference sequence).